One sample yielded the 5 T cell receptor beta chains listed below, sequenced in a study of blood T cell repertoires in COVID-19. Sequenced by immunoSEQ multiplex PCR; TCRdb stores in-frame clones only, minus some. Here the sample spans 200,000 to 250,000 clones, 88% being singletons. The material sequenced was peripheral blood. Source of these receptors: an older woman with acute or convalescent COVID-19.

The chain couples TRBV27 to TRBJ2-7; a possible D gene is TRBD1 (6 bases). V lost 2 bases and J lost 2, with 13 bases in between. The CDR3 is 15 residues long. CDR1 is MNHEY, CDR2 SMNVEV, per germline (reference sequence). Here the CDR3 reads CASSLGQGLAYEQYF. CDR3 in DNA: TGTGCCAGCAGTTTAGGGCAGGGGTTGGCCTACGAGCAGTACTTC.

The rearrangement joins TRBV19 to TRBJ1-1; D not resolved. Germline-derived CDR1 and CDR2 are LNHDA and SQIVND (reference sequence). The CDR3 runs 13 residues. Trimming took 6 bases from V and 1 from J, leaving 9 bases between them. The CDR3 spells CASRITANTEAFF. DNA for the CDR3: TGTGCCAGTAGAATCACAGCGAACACTGAAGCTTTCTTT.

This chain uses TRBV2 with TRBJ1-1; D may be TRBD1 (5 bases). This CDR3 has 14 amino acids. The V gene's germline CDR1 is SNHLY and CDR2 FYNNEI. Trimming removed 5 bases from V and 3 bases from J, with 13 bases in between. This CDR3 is CASSTGDGYTEAFF. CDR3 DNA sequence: TGTGCCAGCAGTACAGGAGATGGTTACACTGAAGCTTTCTTT. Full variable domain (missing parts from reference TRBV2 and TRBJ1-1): EPEVTQTPSHQVTQMGQEVILRCVPISNHLYFYWYRQILGQKVEFLVSFYNNEISEKSEIFDDQFSVERPDGSNFTLKIRSTKLEDSAMYFCASSTGDGYTEAFFGQGTRLTVV.

The CDR3 DNA reads TGTGCCAGCAGCGTAGCTTCGGGCAATGAGCAGTTCTTC. Protein: CASSVASGNEQFF. The chain couples TRBV9 to TRBJ2-1, with D unresolved. CDR1 is SGDLS, CDR2 YYNGEE, per germline. The V and J ends lost 0 bases and 6 bases respectively, with 7 bases between them. CDR3 length: 13 amino acids.

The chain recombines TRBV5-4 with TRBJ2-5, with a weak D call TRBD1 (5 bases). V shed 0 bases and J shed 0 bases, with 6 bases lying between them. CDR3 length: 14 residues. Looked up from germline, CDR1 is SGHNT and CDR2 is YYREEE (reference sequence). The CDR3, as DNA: TGTGCCAGCAGCTTGGGACAGAACCAAGAGACCCAGTACTTC. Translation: CASSLGQNQETQYF.